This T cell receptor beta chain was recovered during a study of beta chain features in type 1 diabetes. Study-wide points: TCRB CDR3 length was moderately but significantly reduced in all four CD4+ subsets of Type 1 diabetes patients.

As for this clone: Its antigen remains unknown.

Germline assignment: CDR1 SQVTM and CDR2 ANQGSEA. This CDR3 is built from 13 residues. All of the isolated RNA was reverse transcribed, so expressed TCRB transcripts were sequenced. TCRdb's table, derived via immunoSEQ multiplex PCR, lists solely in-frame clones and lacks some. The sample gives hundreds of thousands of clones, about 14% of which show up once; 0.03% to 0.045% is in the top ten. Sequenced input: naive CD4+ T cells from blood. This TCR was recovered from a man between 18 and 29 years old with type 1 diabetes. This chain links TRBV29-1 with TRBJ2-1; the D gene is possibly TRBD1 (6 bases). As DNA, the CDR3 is TGCAGTTGCCAGGACAGAAAATACAATGAGCAGTTCTTC. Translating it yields CSCQDRKYNEQFF.